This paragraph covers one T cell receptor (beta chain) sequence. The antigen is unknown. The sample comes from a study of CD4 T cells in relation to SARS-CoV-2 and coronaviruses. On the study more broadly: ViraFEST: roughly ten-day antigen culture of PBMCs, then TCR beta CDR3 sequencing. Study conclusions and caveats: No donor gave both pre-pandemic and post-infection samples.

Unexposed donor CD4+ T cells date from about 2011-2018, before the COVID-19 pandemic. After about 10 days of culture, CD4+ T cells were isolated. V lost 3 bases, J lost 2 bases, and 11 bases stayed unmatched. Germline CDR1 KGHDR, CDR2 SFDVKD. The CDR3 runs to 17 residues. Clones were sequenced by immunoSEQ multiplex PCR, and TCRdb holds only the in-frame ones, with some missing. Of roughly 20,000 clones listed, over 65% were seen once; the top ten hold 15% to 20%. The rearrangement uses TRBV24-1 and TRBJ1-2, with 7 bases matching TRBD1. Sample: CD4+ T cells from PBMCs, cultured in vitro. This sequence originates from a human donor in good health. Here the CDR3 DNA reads TGTGCCACCAGTGATCCTCGATCCGGGACAGAAAACTATGGCTACACCTTC. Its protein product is CATSDPRSGTENYGYTF.